The clone carrying this TCR beta chain came up once. The sample is drawn from a study of PD-L1 blockade in urothelial cancer. The authors spiked synthetic TCR analog templates into each PCR. Assay used: immunoSEQ multiplex PCR; TCRdb lists only in-frame clones, some missing. Of under 130,000 clones listed, around 82% are singletons. Trimming removed 4 bases from V and 7 bases from J; junction bases left unmatched: 14. The germline V gene has CDR1 KGHSH and CDR2 LQKENI. The CDR3 has 17 amino acids. This chain uses TRBV18 with TRBJ1-5; 9 bases match TRBD1. The clonotype comes from a man in his fifties with urothelial cancer. The sequencing here drew on PBMCs, taken around atezolizumab (anti-PD-L1) treatment. CDR3 DNA: TGTGCCAGCTCACTCAGTCCCGGGACAGGGTCGAAGCAGCCCCAGCATTTT. Encoded protein: CASSLSPGTGSKQPQHF.